These T cell receptor beta chains were read from a single sample in a study of human T cells and chemical hapten exposure. TCRdb reanalysed the RACE reads using MiXCR and keeps one entry per CDR3 protein. In the table there are just over 80,000 distinct CDR3 sequences, about 10% of which are singletons. The sequencing here drew on whole blood, taken in connection with sensitization to the hapten diphenylcyclopropenone (DPC). Receptors originate from a woman aged 45-60 years with alopecia areata. Some clones in this sample may be carry-over from other donors' samples. The CDR3 runs from the conserved cysteine through the conserved F or W. The D gene is left open where the match is weak. Clone size is shown for a subset of rows, as once, few, many or a class of expanded clone.

j_call | v_call | clone_size | d_call | cdr3_nt | cdr3_aa
TRBJ1-1 | TRBV9 | NA | NA | TGTGCCAGCAGCGTAGGGGATTCCACTGAAGCTTTCTTT | CASSVGDSTEAFF
TRBJ1-1 | TRBV6-5 | NA | TRBD1 | TGTGCCAGCAGTAACCGGGACAGGTCGAACACTGAAGCTTTCTTT | CASSNRDRSNTEAFF
TRBJ1-1 | TRBV28 | many | NA | TGTGCCAGCAGTCGCCGACGGGGGGCGATTATGAACACTGAAGCTTTCTTT | CASSRRRGAIMNTEAFF
TRBJ1-1 | TRBV29-1 | few | NA | TGCAGCGTTGAAGTTTGGGACAAAGCTTTCTTT | CSVEVWDKAFF
TRBJ2-2 | TRBV3-1 | NA | NA | TGTGCCAGCAACATACGCATGCACACCGGGGAGCTGTTTTTT | CASNIRMHTGELFF
TRBJ2-2 | TRBV5-1 | few | NA | TGCGCCAGCAGGTTGACCGAGGGAACCACCGGGGAGCTGTTTTTT | CASRLTEGTTGELFF
TRBJ1-1 | TRBV3-1 | NA | TRBD1 | TGTGCCAGCAGTTTAGGGACAGGGGATGAAGCTTTCTTT | CASSLGTGDEAFF
TRBJ2-7 | TRBV19 | NA | TRBD2 | TGTGCCAGCCAACCAGGGAGGGCAAAGTCCTACGAGCAGTACTTC | CASQPGRAKSYEQYF
TRBJ2-1 | TRBV29-1 | many | TRBD1 | TGCAGCGTTGTCCGGGACAGGGGCGGCAATGAGCAGTTCTTC | CSVVRDRGGNEQFF
TRBJ2-7 | TRBV27 | many | TRBD2 | TGTGCCAGCAGTTCGGGACTAACTTACGAGCAGTACTTC | CASSSGLTYEQYF
TRBJ2-5 | TRBV20-1 | many | TRBD2 | TGCAGTGCTAGAGATCTAGCGGGGGCGGAGGAGACCCAGTACTTC | CSARDLAGAEETQYF
TRBJ2-1 | TRBV14 | many | NA | TGTGCCAGCAGCCAAGGTCCGTACCTTGAGCAGTTCTTC | CASSQGPYLEQFF
TRBJ2-2 | TRBV29-1 | few | TRBD1 | TGCAGCGTGGGTCAGGGGGCGATCACCGGGGAGCTGTTTTTT | CSVGQGAITGELFF
TRBJ1-4 | TRBV11-2 | NA | TRBD1 | TGTGCCAGCAGCTGGGGACAGGGGGCGCGTGAAAAACTGTTTTTT | CASSWGQGAREKLFF
TRBJ1-1 | TRBV6-2/TRBV6-3 | few | NA | TGTGCCAGCAGTTATACAGCAATGAACACTGAAGCTTTCTTT | CASSYTAMNTEAFF
TRBJ2-2 | TRBV30 | NA | NA | TGTGCCTGGAGCCTACTGGGAGGCGGATTCACCGGGGAGCTGTTTTTT | CAWSLLGGGFTGELFF
TRBJ1-4 | TRBV11-2 | NA | NA | TGTGCCAGCAGCTTATTTGGGGAAAAACTGTTTTTT | CASSLFGEKLFF
TRBJ2-1 | TRBV7-2 | many | TRBD1 | TGTGCCAGCAGCAAACAGACAGGGGTGTACTACAATGAGCAGTTCTTC | CASSKQTGVYYNEQFF
TRBJ1-5 | TRBV19 | NA | NA | TGTGCCAGTAGAGCAGACAGAAGCGGCAATCAGCCCCAGCATTTT | CASRADRSGNQPQHF
TRBJ1-3 | TRBV4-2 | many | TRBD1 | TGTGCCAGCAGCCAAGTAACAGGGGATATCGGAAACACCATATATTTT | CASSQVTGDIGNTIYF
TRBJ2-3 | TRBV7-2 | NA | TRBD1 | TGTGCCAGCAGCTTTCTTCCGGGACAGGGTGGCGCAGATACGCAGTATTTT | CASSFLPGQGGADTQYF
TRBJ2-1 | TRBV18 | many | TRBD2 | TGTGCCAGCTCACCACAGACTAGCGGGAGCTACAATGAGCAGTTCTTC | CASSPQTSGSYNEQFF
TRBJ1-5 | TRBV20-1 | NA | TRBD1 | TGCAGTGCTAACCGGGACAGGGGGTCCAATCAGCCCCAGCATTTT | CSANRDRGSNQPQHF
TRBJ2-5 | TRBV19 | few | TRBD1 | TGTGCCAGTAGTCCCAGGGGGACAGGGTCAGAGACCCAGTACTTC | CASSPRGTGSETQYF
TRBJ2-7 | TRBV7-2 | few | TRBD1 | TGCGCCAGCAGCTTCGGGACAGGGAACTACGAGCAGTACTTC | CASSFGTGNYEQYF
TRBJ1-1 | TRBV5-1 | many | TRBD1 | TGCGCCAGCAGCCCACAGGGGTACGTCCCTGAAGCTTTCTTT | CASSPQGYVPEAFF